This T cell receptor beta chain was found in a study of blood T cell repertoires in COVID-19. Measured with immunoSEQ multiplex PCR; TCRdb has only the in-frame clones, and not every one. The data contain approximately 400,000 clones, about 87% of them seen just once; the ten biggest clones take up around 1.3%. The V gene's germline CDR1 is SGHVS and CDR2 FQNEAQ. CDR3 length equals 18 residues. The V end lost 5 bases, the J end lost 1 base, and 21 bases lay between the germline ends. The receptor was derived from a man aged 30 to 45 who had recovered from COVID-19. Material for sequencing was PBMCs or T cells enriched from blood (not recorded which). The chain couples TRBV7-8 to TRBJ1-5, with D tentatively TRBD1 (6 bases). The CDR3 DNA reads TGTGCCAGCAGCCCCCCGGGACACCCAGCGAGGAGCAATCAGCCCCAGCATTTT. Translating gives CASSPPGHPARSNQPQHF.